The clone carrying this TCR beta chain has only one observation. Its target is not known. Germline CDR1 and CDR2: SNHLY and FYNNEI. The V end was cut by 5 bases, the J end by 6 bases, with 13 bases between. This CDR3 contains 13 residues. The sample comes from a study of CD8+ T cells in alopecia areata. Study context: Treated patients received oral tofacitinib, 5 to 10 mg twice daily. Study-wide findings and caveats: Lesional scalp, especially alopecia totalis/universalis, showed higher clonality than normal scalp.

It was cDNA, reverse transcribed from extracted RNA, that served as the sequencing template. This table comes from immunoSEQ multiplex PCR, and its TCRdb copy is limited to in-frame clones, with some not included. The sample carries about 210,000 clones, approximately 72% recorded once. Specified treatment: oral pan-JAK inhibitor, 5-10 mg twice daily. As part of sample collection, lesional scalp punch biopsies and peripheral blood were taken from alopecia areata patients. Sorted out of PBMCs were CD4+ T cells and CD8+ T cells. The TCR was taken from a human donor with alopecia areata. The sequences come from CD4+ T cells sorted from blood, collected at week 44, from a patient treated with tofacitinib. The V and J genes are TRBV2 and TRBJ1-1; D possibly corresponds to TRBD1 (6 bases). The CDR3 DNA sequence: TGTGCCAGCAGTTTAGGGGGGATCGCTGAAGCTTTCTTT. It is translated as CASSLGGIAEAFF.